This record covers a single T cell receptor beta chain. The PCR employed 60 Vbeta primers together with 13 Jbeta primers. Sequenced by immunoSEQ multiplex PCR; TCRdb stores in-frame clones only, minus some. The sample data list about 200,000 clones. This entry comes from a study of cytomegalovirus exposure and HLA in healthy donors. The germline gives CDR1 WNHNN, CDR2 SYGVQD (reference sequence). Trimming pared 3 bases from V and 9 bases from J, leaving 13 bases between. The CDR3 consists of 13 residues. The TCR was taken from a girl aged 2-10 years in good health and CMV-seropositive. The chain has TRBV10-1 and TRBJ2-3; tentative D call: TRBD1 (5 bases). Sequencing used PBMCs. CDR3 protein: CASSDQGVLTQYF. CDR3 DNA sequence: TGCGCCAGCAGTGACCAAGGGGTACTCACGCAGTATTTT.